The 21 T cell receptor beta chains below were found in one sample sequenced in a study of PD-L1 blockade in urothelial cancer. The time point: pretreatment peripheral blood. Only in-frame clones appear in the TCRdb table, and some are missing; sequencing was by immunoSEQ multiplex PCR. The sample yields tens of thousands of clones, about 83% seen once. Sample: PBMCs, taken around atezolizumab (anti-PD-L1) treatment. The receptors here all came from a woman in her 70s with urothelial cancer.

The chain recombines TRBV19 with TRBJ2-1; 12 bases agree with TRBD2. Per the germline V gene, CDR1 is LNHDA and CDR2 is SQIVND (reference sequence). J gave up 6 bases and V 1 base, and 7 bases lay outside the gene matches. CDR3 length: 17 residues. The CDR3 DNA is TGTGCCAGTAGTATAGGCGGTTGGACTAGCGGGGCCAATGAGCAGTTCTTC. Protein: CASSIGGWTSGANEQFF. Variable domain in full (rest from reference TRBV19 and TRBJ2-1): DGGITQSPKYLFRKEGQNVTLSCEQNLNHDAMYWYRQDPGQGLRLIYYSQIVNDFQKGDIAEGYSVSREKKESFPLTVTSAQKNPTAFYLCASSIGGWTSGANEQFFGPGTRLTVL.

J is TRBJ1-1 and V is TRBV10-2; 10 nucleotides line up with TRBD1. Germline V CDR1 and CDR2: WSHSY, SAAADI. V trimming: 7 bases; J trimming: 5 bases; junction bases outside the gene matches: 13. The CDR3 has 16 amino acids. As DNA, the CDR3 is TGCGCCAGCACAAAACAGCAGAGGACAGGGGGAACTGAAGCTTTCTTT. Encoded protein: CASTKQQRTGGTEAFF.

The V call is TRBV2, the J call TRBJ2-7, with a tentative D call TRBD2 (6 bases). Looked up from germline, CDR1 is SNHLY and CDR2 is FYNNEI. Trimming stripped 6 bases from V and 3 bases from J, with 12 bases between. The CDR3 consists of 13 residues. CDR3: CASRGRGGYEQYF. In nucleotides, the CDR3 is TGTGCCAGCAGGGGACGGGGAGGCTACGAGCAGTACTTC.

The chain links TRBV7-2 to TRBJ2-1, with TRBD1 as a possible D gene (5 bases). Trimming left V 2 bases short and J 2 bases short, with 13 bases between. CDR1 is SGHTA, CDR2 FQGNSA, per germline. The CDR3 contains 16 residues. CDR3 DNA sequence: TGTGCCAGCAGCTTACGTCAGGGTCTGACCTACAATGAGCAGTTCTTC. Protein sequence: CASSLRQGLTYNEQFF.

V and J are TRBV4-1 and TRBJ1-4; possibly TRBD1 for D (5 bases). The V gene's germline CDR1 is MGHRA and CDR2 YSYEKL. This CDR3 contains 15 residues. Trimming left V 4 bases short and J 8 bases short, with 17 bases between. The CDR3 nucleotides read TGCGCCAGCAGCCGAGAAACGGGGGGGAGCGAAAAACTGTTTTTT. Residues: CASSRETGGSEKLFF.

This chain uses TRBV4-3 with TRBJ2-3; tentatively, D is TRBD2 (6 bases). V dropped 5 bases and J dropped 2 bases, with 17 bases sitting between them. CDR1 and CDR2 from the germline V gene are LGHNA and YSLEER. There are 16 residues in the CDR3. The CDR3 spells CASSGWASDFTDTQYF. DNA of the CDR3: TGCGCCAGCAGCGGGTGGGCTAGCGATTTCACAGATACGCAGTATTTT.

In its sample, this clone was seen a few times. The chain couples TRBV7-2 to TRBJ2-7; TRBD1 matches 10 bases. Trimming at V came to 4 bases and at J to 3 bases, leaving 9 bases not matched to a gene. Germline assignment: CDR1 SGHTA and CDR2 FQGNSA. This CDR3 has 16 residues. The CDR3 DNA reads TGTGCCAGCAGCTCCGTAGGGGGACAGGGGTTCTACGAGCAGTACTTC. Translation gives CASSSVGGQGFYEQYF.

Here the CDR3 DNA reads TGTGCCAGCAGCTGGGCCGGGACAGAAGCTTTCTTT. Translation: CASSWAGTEAFF. The chain carries TRBV5-4 and TRBJ1-1, with a weak D call TRBD1 (6 bases). The CDR3 contains 12 residues. CDR1 and CDR2 (germline): SGHNT, YYREEE (reference sequence). V dropped 3 bases and J dropped 8 bases, with 11 bases sitting between them.

The chain has TRBV28 and TRBJ2-5; 10 nucleotides agree with TRBD1. CDR1 and CDR2 (germline): MDHEN, SYDVKM. The CDR3 covers 15 residues. Unmatched junction bases numbered 10, after V lost 7 bases and J lost 5 bases. In DNA form, the CDR3 reads TGTGCCAGCACCGACCGGGACAGGGGTGGGGAGACCCAGTACTTC. Amino acid sequence: CASTDRDRGGETQYF.

The rearrangement links TRBV29-1 to TRBJ1-1; 7 nucleotides match TRBD1. V lost 7 bases and J lost 2; bases outside the gene matches: 7. Per the germline V gene, CDR1 is SQVTM and CDR2 is ANQGSEA. The CDR3 has 13 amino acids. The CDR3 spells CSALGQLNTEAFF. CDR3 coding DNA: TGCAGCGCTTTGGGACAGCTAAACACTGAAGCTTTCTTT.

The chain uses TRBV6-1 and TRBJ2-3, with D possibly being TRBD2 (5 bases). The CDR3 loop spans 14 amino acids. The V gene lost 2 bases and the J gene lost 1 base, with 7 bases spanning the gap. CDR1 and CDR2 (germline): MNHNS, SASEGT. As DNA, the CDR3 is TGTGCCAGCAGTGAATGGCGGGGCACAGATACGCAGTATTTT. Its translation: CASSEWRGTDTQYF.

A remark on this clone: Other nucleotide sequences in the sample specify the same CDR3. The chain joins TRBV5-6 to TRBJ1-1; D not certain. The CDR3 length is 13 residues. Germline assignment: CDR1 SGHDT and CDR2 YYEEEE. The V gene lost 0 bases and the J gene lost 1 base, with 4 bases spanning the gap. The CDR3 loop reads CASSLGGNTEAFF. The CDR3 DNA sequence: TGTGCCAGCAGCTTGGGAGGGAACACTGAAGCTTTCTTT. The full variable domain, rest sourced from reference TRBV5-6 and TRBJ1-1, is DAGVTQSPTHLIKTRGQQVTLRCSPKSGHDTVSWYQQALGQGPQFIFQYYEEEERQRGNFPDRFSGHQFPNYSSELNVNALLLGDSALYLCASSLGGNTEAFFGQGTRLTVV.

J is TRBJ2-7 and V is TRBV7-2; 9 nucleotides line up with TRBD2. V trimming: 5 bases; J trimming: 7 bases; junction bases outside the gene matches: 15. The CDR3 totals 16 residues. Germline V gene lookup returns CDR1 SGHTA and CDR2 FQGNSA. CDR3 residues: CASSPPGLAGIREQYF. The CDR3 coding sequence is TGTGCCAGCAGCCCCCCCGGGCTAGCGGGGATCCGGGAGCAGTACTTC.

This clone was counted a few times. This rearrangement joins TRBV2 to TRBJ2-1; 7 bases are shared with TRBD2. Germline trimming cut 3 bases from V and 5 bases from J; bases unmatched to any gene: 4. From germline, CDR1 is SNHLY and CDR2 FYNNEI. This CDR3 has 14 amino acids. CDR3 region: CASSEGGVDNEQFF. CDR3 DNA: TGTGCCAGCAGTGAGGGAGGGGTAGACAATGAGCAGTTCTTC.

This chain uses TRBV30 with TRBJ1-1; D might be TRBD1 (5 bases). Trimming shortened V by 4 bases and J by 6 bases, and 15 bases separated the two germline ends. The germline CDR1 and CDR2 sequences are GTSNPN and SVGIG (reference sequence). This CDR3 has 13 residues. The CDR3 DNA follows: TGTGCCTGGAAAGGTATGGGACTGTCTGAAGCTTTCTTT. Translating gives CAWKGMGLSEAFF.

The chain recombines TRBV30 with TRBJ1-1; the match to TRBD1 covers 7 bases. Germline V CDR1 and CDR2: GTSNPN, SVGIG (reference sequence). The CDR3 has 14 residues. The J segment lost 1 base and the V segment lost 5 bases, leaving 7 bases of the junction unmatched. This CDR3 is CAWSGRDRNTEAFF. CDR3 in DNA: TGTGCCTGGTCTGGCCGGGACAGGAACACTGAAGCTTTCTTT.

This sequence joins TRBV11-2 and TRBJ2-1; 8 bases are shared with TRBD2. Germline CDR1 SGHAT, CDR2 FQNNGV. This CDR3 spans 15 amino acids. J lost 9 bases, V lost 5 bases, and 12 bases had no gene match. CDR3 in amino acids: CASSRGGLVGGEQFF. CDR3 bases: TGTGCCAGCAGCCGAGGGGGACTAGTCGGCGGTGAGCAGTTCTTC.

CDR3 residues: CASRTTGYSGNTIYF. The CDR3 coding sequence is TGTGCCAGCAGGACCACAGGGTACTCTGGAAACACCATATATTTT. The V and J genes are TRBV2 and TRBJ1-3; possible D gene TRBD1, 6 bases. The CDR3 has 15 amino acids. Germline lookup yields CDR1 SNHLY and CDR2 FYNNEI. Trimming pared 6 bases from V and 0 bases from J, leaving 12 bases between. Full variable domain (remainder filled in from reference TRBV2 and TRBJ1-3): EPEVTQTPSHQVTQMGQEVILRCVPISNHLYFYWYRQILGQKVEFLVSFYNNEISEKSEIFDDQFSVERPDGSNFTLKIRSTKLEDSAMYFCASRTTGYSGNTIYFGEGSWLTVV.

The gene calls are TRBV10-3 and TRBJ2-5, with 9 bases aligning to TRBD2. The trim removed 8 bases at V and 3 bases at J, leaving 7 bases unmatched. CDR1 and CDR2 (germline): ENHRY, SYGVKD. CDR3 length: 14 residues. CDR3 DNA: TGTGCCATCCGCGGATTAGCGGGGGAAGAGACCCAGTACTTC. Translation: CAIRGLAGEETQYF.

This rearrangement joins TRBV29-1 to TRBJ1-1; perhaps TRBD1 as D (5 bases). CDR1 and CDR2 from the germline V gene are SQVTM and ANQGSEA. The V and J ends lost 7 bases and 2 bases respectively, with 14 bases between them. This CDR3 is 13 amino acids long. CDR3 nucleotide sequence: TGCAGCGCAACTTTCAGGGTTAACACTGAAGCTTTCTTT. Protein sequence: CSATFRVNTEAFF. The full variable domain, rest sourced from reference TRBV29-1 and TRBJ1-1, is SAVISQKPSRDICQRGTSLTIQCQVDSQVTMMFWYRQQPGQSLTLIATANQGSEATYESGFVIDKFPISRPNLTFSTLTVSNMSPEDSSIYLCSATFRVNTEAFFGQGTRLTVV.

This clone showed up just a few times. The rearrangement links TRBV19 to TRBJ2-1; 7 nucleotides line up with TRBD2. In germline, CDR1 is LNHDA, CDR2 SQIVND (reference sequence). Trimming cost V 1 base and J 7 bases; bases outside gene matches: 7. The CDR3 has 15 amino acids. The CDR3: CASSIGGRAWNEQFF. The CDR3 DNA is TGTGCCAGTAGTATAGGTGGGAGGGCCTGGAATGAGCAGTTCTTC.